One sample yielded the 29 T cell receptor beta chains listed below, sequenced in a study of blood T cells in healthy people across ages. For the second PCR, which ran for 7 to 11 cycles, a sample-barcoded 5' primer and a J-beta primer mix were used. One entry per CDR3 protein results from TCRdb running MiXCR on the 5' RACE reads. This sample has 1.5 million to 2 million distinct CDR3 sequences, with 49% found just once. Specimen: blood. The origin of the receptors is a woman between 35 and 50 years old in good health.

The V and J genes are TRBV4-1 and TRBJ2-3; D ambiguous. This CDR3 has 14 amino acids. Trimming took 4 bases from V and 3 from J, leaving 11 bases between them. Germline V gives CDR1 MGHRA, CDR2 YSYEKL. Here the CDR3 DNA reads TGCGCCAGCAGCCGACCGTCAGAAACAGATACGCAGTATTTT. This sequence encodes CASSRPSETDTQYF.

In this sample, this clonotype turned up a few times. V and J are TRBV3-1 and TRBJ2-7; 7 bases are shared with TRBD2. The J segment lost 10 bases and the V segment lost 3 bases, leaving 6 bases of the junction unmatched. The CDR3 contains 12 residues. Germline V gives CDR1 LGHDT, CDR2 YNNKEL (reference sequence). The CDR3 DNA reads TGTGCCAGCAGCCACCTTAGCGGGTATCAGTACTTC. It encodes CASSHLSGYQYF.

The CDR3 loop is CSARGLTGTVSSGANVLTF. The CDR3 nucleotides are TGCAGTGCTAGAGGGCTTACCGGGACTGTAAGCTCTGGGGCCAACGTCCTGACTTTC. The rearrangement links TRBV20-1 to TRBJ2-6, with D possibly being TRBD2 (6 bases). Trimming cost V 1 base and J 0 bases, with 19 bases left between them. Germline assignment: CDR1 DFQATT and CDR2 SNEGSKA (reference sequence). This CDR3 has 19 residues.

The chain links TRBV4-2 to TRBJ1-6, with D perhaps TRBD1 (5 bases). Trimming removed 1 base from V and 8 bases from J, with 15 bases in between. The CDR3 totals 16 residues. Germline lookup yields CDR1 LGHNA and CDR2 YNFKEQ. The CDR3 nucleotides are TGTGCCAGCAGCCAAGTGTCCGGGGCATCGGATTCACCCCTCCACTTT. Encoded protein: CASSQVSGASDSPLHF.

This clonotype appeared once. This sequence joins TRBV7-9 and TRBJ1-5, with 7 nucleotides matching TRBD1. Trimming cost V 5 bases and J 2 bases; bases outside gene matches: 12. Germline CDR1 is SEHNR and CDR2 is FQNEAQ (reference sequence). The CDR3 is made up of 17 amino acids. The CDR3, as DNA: TGTGCCAGCAGCACTACAGGGGAGGTTTCTGGCAATCAGCCCCAGCATTTT. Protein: CASSTTGEVSGNQPQHF.

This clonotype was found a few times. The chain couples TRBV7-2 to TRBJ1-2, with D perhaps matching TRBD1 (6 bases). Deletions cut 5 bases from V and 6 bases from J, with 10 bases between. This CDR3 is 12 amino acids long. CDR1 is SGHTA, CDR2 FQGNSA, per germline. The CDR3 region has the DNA TGTGCCAGCAGCATTCACAGGGATGGCTACACCTTC. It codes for CASSIHRDGYTF.

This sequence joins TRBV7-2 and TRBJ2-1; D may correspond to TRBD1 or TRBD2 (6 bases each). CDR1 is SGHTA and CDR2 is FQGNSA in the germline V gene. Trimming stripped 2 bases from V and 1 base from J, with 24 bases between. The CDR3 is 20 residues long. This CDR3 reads CASSLNPATGARRSYNEQFF. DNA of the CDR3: TGTGCCAGCAGCTTAAATCCCGCGACGGGGGCCCGGCGGTCCTACAATGAGCAGTTCTTC.

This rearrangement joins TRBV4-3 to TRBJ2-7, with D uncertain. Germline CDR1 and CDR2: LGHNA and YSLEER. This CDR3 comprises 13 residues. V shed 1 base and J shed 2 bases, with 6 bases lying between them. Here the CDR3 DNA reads TGCGCCAGCAGCCAAGCACAGACCTACGAGCAGTACTTC. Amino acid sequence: CASSQAQTYEQYF.

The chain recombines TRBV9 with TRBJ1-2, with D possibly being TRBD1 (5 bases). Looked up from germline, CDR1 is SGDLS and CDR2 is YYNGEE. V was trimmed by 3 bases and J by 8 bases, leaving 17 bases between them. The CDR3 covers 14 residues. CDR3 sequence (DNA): TGTGCCAGCAGCGACCGGGGGGGTTACGGCGGCTACACCTTC. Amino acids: CASSDRGGYGGYTF.

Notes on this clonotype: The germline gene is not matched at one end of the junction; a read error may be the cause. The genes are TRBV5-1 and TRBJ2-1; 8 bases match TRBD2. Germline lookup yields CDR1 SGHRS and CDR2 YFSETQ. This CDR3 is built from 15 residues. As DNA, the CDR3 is TGCGCCTGCAGCCCAGCGGGAGTCTCCTACAATGAGCAGTTCTTC. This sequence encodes CACSPAGVSYNEQFF.

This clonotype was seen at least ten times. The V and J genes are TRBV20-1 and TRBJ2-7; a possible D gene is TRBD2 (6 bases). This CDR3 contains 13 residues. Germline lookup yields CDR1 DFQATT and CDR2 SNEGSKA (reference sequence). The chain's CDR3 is CMGRGVVDHEQYF. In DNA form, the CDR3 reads TGCATGGGGCGCGGGGTAGTTGACCACGAGCAGTACTTC.

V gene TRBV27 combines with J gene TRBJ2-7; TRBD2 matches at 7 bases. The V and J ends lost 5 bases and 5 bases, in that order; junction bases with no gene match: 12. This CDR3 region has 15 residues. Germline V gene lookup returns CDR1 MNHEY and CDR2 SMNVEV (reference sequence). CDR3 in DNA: TGTGCCAGCAGTGGCGGACTAGGGTCAATGCACGAGCAGTACTTC. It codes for CASSGGLGSMHEQYF.

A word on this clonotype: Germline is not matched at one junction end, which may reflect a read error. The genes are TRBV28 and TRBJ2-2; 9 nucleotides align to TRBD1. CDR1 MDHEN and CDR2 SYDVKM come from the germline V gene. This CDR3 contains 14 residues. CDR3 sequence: CASSTGTGTGKLFF. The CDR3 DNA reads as TGTGCCAGCAGTACCGGGACAGGGACCGGGAAGCTGTTTTTT.

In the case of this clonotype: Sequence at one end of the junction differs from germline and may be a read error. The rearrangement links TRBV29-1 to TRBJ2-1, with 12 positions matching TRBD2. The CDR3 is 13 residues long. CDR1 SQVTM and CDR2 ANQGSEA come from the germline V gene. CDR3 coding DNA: TGCGGCGTTGGACTAGCGGGGAGGAATGAGCAGTTCTTC. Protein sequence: CGVGLAGRNEQFF.

CDR3 in amino acids: CSPDGRTVDGYTF. The CDR3 DNA sequence: TGCAGTCCCGACGGTAGGACAGTTGATGGCTACACCTTC. The chain carries TRBV20-1 and TRBJ1-2, with TRBD1 as a possible D gene (6 bases). The CDR3 has 13 residues. In germline, CDR1 is DFQATT, CDR2 SNEGSKA (reference sequence). Trimming cost V 8 bases and J 6 bases, with 19 bases left between them.

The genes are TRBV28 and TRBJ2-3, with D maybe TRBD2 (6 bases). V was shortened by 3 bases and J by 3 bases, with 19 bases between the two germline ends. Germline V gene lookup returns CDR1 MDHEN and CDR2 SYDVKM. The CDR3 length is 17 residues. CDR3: CASSFFTGVVRTDTQYF. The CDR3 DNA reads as TGTGCCAGCAGTTTTTTTACGGGGGTAGTTAGGACAGATACGCAGTATTTT.

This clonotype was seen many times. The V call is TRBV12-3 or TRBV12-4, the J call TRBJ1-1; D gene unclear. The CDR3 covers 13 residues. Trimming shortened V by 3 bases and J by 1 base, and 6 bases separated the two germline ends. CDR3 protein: CASSFSQNTEAFF. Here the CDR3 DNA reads TGTGCCAGCAGTTTTTCCCAGAACACTGAAGCTTTCTTT.

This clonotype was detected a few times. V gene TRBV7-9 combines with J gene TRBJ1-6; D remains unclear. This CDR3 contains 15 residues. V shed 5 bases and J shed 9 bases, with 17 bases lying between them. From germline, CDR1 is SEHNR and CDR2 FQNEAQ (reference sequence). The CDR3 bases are TGTGCCAGCAGCACCTGGACCCTAGTCCCTTCACCCCTCCACTTT. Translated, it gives CASSTWTLVPSPLHF.

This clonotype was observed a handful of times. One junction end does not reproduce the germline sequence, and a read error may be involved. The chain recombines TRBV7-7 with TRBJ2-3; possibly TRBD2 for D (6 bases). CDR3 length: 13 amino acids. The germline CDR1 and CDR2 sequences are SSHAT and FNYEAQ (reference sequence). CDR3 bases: TGTGCTAGCACCCCGGGGGATGGAGATACGCAGTATTTT. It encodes CASTPGDGDTQYF.

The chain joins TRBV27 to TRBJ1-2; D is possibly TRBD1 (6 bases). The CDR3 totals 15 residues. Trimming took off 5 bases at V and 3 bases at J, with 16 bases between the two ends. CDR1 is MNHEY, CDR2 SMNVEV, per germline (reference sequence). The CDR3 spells CASSEVGGIDYGYTF. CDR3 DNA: TGTGCCAGCAGTGAGGTGGGGGGCATTGACTATGGCTACACCTTC.

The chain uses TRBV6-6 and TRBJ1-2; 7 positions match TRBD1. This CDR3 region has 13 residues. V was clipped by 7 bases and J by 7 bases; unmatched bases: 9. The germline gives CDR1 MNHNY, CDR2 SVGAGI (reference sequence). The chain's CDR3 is CASTKDREGGYTF. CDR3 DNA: TGTGCCAGCACCAAAGACAGGGAGGGTGGCTACACCTTC.

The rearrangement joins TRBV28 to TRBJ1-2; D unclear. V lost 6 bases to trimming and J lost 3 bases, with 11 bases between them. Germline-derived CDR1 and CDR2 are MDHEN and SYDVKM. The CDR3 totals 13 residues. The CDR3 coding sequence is TGTGCCAGCAGGGGCTCCGGTCACTATGGCTACACCTTC. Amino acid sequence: CASRGSGHYGYTF.

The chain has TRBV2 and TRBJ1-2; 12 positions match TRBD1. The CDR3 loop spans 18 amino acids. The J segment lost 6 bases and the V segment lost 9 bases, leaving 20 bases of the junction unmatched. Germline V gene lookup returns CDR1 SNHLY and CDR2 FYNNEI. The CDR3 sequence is CARIDRGTGGPLPHGYTF. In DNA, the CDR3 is TGTGCCAGAATCGACCGGGGGACAGGGGGCCCTTTACCCCATGGCTACACCTTC.

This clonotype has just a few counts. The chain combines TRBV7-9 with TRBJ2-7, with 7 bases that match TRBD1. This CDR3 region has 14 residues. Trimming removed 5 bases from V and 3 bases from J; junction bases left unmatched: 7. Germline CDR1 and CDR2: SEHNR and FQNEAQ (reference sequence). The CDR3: CASSPRDSGYEQYF. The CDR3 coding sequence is TGTGCCAGCAGCCCCCGGGACAGTGGCTACGAGCAGTACTTC.

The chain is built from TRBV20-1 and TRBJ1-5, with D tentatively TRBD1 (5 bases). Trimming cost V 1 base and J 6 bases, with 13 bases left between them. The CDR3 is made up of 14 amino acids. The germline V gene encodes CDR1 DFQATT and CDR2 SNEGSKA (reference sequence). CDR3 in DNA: TGCAGTGCTAGAGGAGGGGCAGACTCTCAGCCCCAGCATTTT. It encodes CSARGGADSQPQHF.

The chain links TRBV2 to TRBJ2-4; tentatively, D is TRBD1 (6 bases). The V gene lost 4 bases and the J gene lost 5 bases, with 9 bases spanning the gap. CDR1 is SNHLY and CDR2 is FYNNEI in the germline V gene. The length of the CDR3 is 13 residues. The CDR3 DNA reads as TGTGCCAGCAGTGGGACAGATGAAAACATTCAGTACTTC. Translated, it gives CASSGTDENIQYF.

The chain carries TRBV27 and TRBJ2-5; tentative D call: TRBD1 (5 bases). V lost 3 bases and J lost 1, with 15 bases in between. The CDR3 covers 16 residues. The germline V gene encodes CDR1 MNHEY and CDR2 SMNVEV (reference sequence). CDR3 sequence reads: CASSFKGLRRQETQYF. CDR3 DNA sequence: TGTGCCAGCAGTTTCAAGGGGCTTCGGCGCCAAGAGACCCAGTACTTC.

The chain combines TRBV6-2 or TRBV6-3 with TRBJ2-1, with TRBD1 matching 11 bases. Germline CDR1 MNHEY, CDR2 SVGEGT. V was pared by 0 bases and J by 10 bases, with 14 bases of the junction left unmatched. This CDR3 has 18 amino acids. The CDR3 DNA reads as TGTGCCAGCAGTTACTCTACCGGGACAGGGGGTATCAGGAAGGAGCAGTTCTTC. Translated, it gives CASSYSTGTGGIRKEQFF.

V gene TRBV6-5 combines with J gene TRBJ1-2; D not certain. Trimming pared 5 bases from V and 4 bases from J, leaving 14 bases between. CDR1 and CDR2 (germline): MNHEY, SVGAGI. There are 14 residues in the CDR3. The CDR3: CASSASRAPYGYTF. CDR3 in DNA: TGTGCCAGCAGTGCCTCCCGGGCTCCCTATGGCTACACCTTC.